This note documents a single TCR beta chain sequence. These data originate in a study of cytomegalovirus exposure and HLA in healthy donors. The CDR3 covers 15 residues. The ends lost 6 bases at V and 3 bases at J; junction bases unmatched: 8. Germline loops: CDR1 LNHDA, CDR2 SQIVND (reference sequence). 13 Jbeta primers and 60 Vbeta primers were used for the PCR. Sequenced by immunoSEQ multiplex PCR; TCRdb stores in-frame clones only, minus some. The sample yields 140,000 to 150,000 clones, roughly 80% seen once. This receptor was obtained from a man aged 35 to 55 in good health and CMV-seronegative. The sample consisted of PBMCs. This sequence joins TRBV19 and TRBJ2-1; TRBD1 matches 7 bases. The CDR3 spells CASRPPGQSYNEQFF. The CDR3, as DNA: TGTGCCAGTAGACCCCCGGGACAGAGCTACAATGAGCAGTTCTTC.